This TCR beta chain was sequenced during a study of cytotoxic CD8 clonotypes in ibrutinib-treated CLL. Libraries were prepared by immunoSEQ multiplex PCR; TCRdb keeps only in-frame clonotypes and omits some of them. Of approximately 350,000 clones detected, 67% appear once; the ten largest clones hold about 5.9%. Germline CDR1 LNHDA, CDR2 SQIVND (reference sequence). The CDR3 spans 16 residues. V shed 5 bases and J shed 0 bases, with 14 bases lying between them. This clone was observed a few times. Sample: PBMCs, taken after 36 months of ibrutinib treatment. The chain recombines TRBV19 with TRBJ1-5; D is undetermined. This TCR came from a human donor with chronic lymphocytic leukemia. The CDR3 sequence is CASSGSRGGSNQPQHF. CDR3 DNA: TGTGCCAGTAGTGGCTCTCGAGGAGGTAGCAATCAGCCCCAGCATTTT.